Each of the 21 T cell receptor beta chains below was sequenced from the same sample in a study of neoadjuvant anti-PD-1 for oral cavity cancer (dated by TCRdb to 2020 to 2022). The time point label, read with the paper, signifies: after neoadjuvant nivolumab, at surgical resection. The library was obtained by the immunoSEQ multiplex PCR assay. TCRdb stores this immuneACCESS table with in-frame sequences only. Part of the clones is absent; in the studies checked, under half of the shortfall reflects unresolved V genes, and no reason is known for the rest. The sample table lists about 14,000 clones, 60% to 85% of them with a count of one. 2.5% to 3% of the sample is taken by the ten largest. The specimen was PBMCs, collected after nivolumab (anti-PD-1) treatment. All receptors derive from a person aged 35-79 years with oral cavity squamous cell carcinoma.

This clone was found a few times. The gene calls are TRBV4-1 and TRBJ1-2, with a possible D match to TRBD1 (5 bases). Between the trimmed V and J ends, which lost 7 bases and 7 bases, there was a span of 16 bases. Germline values: CDR1 MGHRA, CDR2 YSYEKL. The CDR3 covers 13 residues. The chain's CDR3 is CASTKERRGGYTF. In DNA, the CDR3 is TGCGCCAGCACTAAAGAAAGGAGGGGTGGCTACACCTTC.

The V and J genes are TRBV9 and TRBJ2-1; D might be TRBD1 (6 bases). Germline CDR1 reads SGDLS; CDR2 reads YYNGEE. Trimming removed 3 bases from V and 7 bases from J, with 17 bases in between. The CDR3 totals 15 residues. The CDR3 region is CASSAQLGALNEQFF. The CDR3 bases are TGTGCCAGCAGCGCACAGCTGGGGGCCTTAAATGAGCAGTTCTTC.

The J gene is TRBJ2-3, the V gene TRBV9, with 8 bases that match TRBD1. The CDR3 runs 15 residues. CDR1 is SGDLS and CDR2 is YYNGEE in the germline V gene. The ends lost 3 bases at V and 3 bases at J; junction bases unmatched: 6. CDR3 sequence (DNA): TGTGCCAGCAGCGCCAGGACAGGGAAGACAGATACGCAGTATTTT. It yields the protein CASSARTGKTDTQYF.

The chain employs TRBV30 and TRBJ1-1, with D hard to call. This CDR3 contains 11 residues. Trimming cost V 1 base and J 8 bases, with 8 bases left between them. CDR1 GTSNPN and CDR2 SVGIG come from the germline V gene (reference sequence). In DNA, the CDR3 is TGTGCCTGGAGTGGTCAGAAGGAAGCTTTCTTT. Residues: CAWSGQKEAFF.

This clone was observed a few times. J is TRBJ2-7 and V is TRBV5-1, with D maybe TRBD2 (5 bases). CDR3 length: 13 residues. Trimming stripped 3 bases from V and 6 bases from J, with 13 bases between. The germline gives CDR1 SGHRS, CDR2 YFSETQ. CDR3 residues: CASSSDPSFEQYF. CDR3 nucleotides: TGCGCCAGCAGCTCTGACCCTAGCTTCGAGCAGTACTTC.

CDR3 loop: CASSSGGRQPQHF. CDR3 sequence (DNA): TGTGCCAGCAGCTCTGGGGGTAGGCAGCCCCAGCATTTT. The chain links TRBV7-2 to TRBJ1-5; TRBD1 might be the D (5 bases). Deletions cut 4 bases from V and 7 bases from J, with 11 bases between. The length of the CDR3 is 13 residues. Per the germline V gene, CDR1 is SGHTA and CDR2 is FQGNSA.

The chain combines TRBV6-1 with TRBJ1-5; 10 bases match TRBD1. The V and J ends lost 6 bases and 5 bases, in that order; junction bases with no gene match: 4. The germline CDR1 and CDR2 sequences are MNHNS and SASEGT. The CDR3 spans 14 residues. CDR3 amino acids: CASSPDRGHQPQHF. The CDR3, as DNA: TGTGCCAGCAGCCCAGACAGGGGGCATCAGCCCCAGCATTTT.

This clone has a single count. The chain joins TRBV4-1 to TRBJ2-7; TRBD2 aligns across 12 bases. Trimming at V came to 2 bases and at J to 7 bases, leaving 6 bases not matched to a gene. From germline, CDR1 is MGHRA and CDR2 YSYEKL. The CDR3 is 15 amino acids. CDR3 bases: TGCGCCAGCAGCCAACTAGCGGGAGGGCCTGGGGAGCAGTACTTC. It yields the protein CASSQLAGGPGEQYF.

This sequence joins TRBV5-1 and TRBJ2-1, with 14 nucleotides matching TRBD2. CDR3 length: 18 amino acids. CDR1 and CDR2 (germline): SGHRS, YFSETQ. The V gene end was trimmed by 4 bases and the J gene end by 4 bases; junction bases not matched to a gene: 10. The CDR3 here is CASSQGLAGVGGYNEQFF. The CDR3 DNA follows: TGCGCCAGCAGCCAGGGACTAGCGGGAGTTGGGGGATACAATGAGCAGTTCTTC.

The CDR3 DNA is TGCGCCAGCAGCCAAGCAGGGGCGGGAGTGAGGAATGAGCAGTTCTTC. It codes for CASSQAGAGVRNEQFF. J is TRBJ2-1 and V is TRBV4-1; D might be TRBD2 (7 bases). The CDR3 length is 16 residues. CDR1 is MGHRA and CDR2 is YSYEKL in the germline V gene. V lost 1 base and J 7 bases, leaving 17 bases between the germline ends.

V usage is TRBV5-6 and J usage is TRBJ2-7; D is unresolved. V was trimmed by 2 bases and J by 0 bases, leaving 9 bases between them. Looked up from germline, CDR1 is SGHDT and CDR2 is YYEEEE. The CDR3 sequence is 14 residues long. CDR3 amino acids: CASSLRRVSYEQYF. The CDR3 DNA reads TGTGCCAGCAGCTTAAGACGAGTCTCCTACGAGCAGTACTTC.

This clone was seen a few times. The CDR3 region has the DNA TGTGCCAGCAGTGAGCAGGGAATTCAGCCCCAGCATTTT. It codes for CASSEQGIQPQHF. J is TRBJ1-5 and V is TRBV2, with a tentative D call TRBD1 (5 bases). Germline-derived CDR1 and CDR2 are SNHLY and FYNNEI. Trimming shortened V by 3 bases and J by 6 bases, and 9 bases separated the two germline ends. This CDR3 has 13 amino acids.

The chain is built from TRBV6-1 and TRBJ2-1, with D possibly being TRBD2 (5 bases). The CDR3 length is 13 residues. The V gene lost 7 bases and the J gene lost 7 bases, with 14 bases spanning the gap. Germline V gives CDR1 MNHNS, CDR2 SASEGT. The CDR3 region has the DNA TGTGCCAGCACTGGGTCGGGGTTGAATGAGCAGTTCTTC. It is translated as CASTGSGLNEQFF.

V and J are TRBV28 and TRBJ1-2; no clear D. V lost 10 bases, J lost 0 bases, and 12 bases lay in between. This CDR3 spans 13 amino acids. Germline-derived CDR1 and CDR2 are MDHEN and SYDVKM. The CDR3 loop is CATIPDANYGYTF. CDR3 nucleotide sequence: TGTGCCACCATCCCGGACGCTAACTATGGCTACACCTTC.

This clone was detected a few times. The chain uses TRBV21-1 and TRBJ2-7; the tabulated D call, TRBD2, remains unverified against the DNA. TRBV21-1 is reported as a pseudogene. The length of the CDR3 is 14 residues. DNA for the CDR3: TGTGCCAGCAGGATCGAGGGTGGACGCTGCGAGCAGTACTTC. Its protein product is CASRIEGGRCEQYF.

This clone was counted between two and nine times. The rearrangement joins TRBV30 to TRBJ1-3, with D possibly matching TRBD1 (5 bases). With 3 bases removed from V and 3 bases from J, the gap between germline ends came to 9 bases. This CDR3 is built from 13 residues. Germline V gene sequence: CDR1 GTSNPN, CDR2 SVGIG (reference sequence). Written as DNA, the CDR3 is TGTGCCTGGAGAGGCAGGGATGGAAACACCATATATTTT. This translates into CAWRGRDGNTIYF.

V gene TRBV6-5 combines with J gene TRBJ1-2, with D possibly matching TRBD1 (6 bases). V was shortened by 3 bases and J by 8 bases, with 7 bases between the two germline ends. Germline V gene sequence: CDR1 MNHEY, CDR2 SVGAGI. The CDR3 is 11 residues long. CDR3 in amino acids: CASSYGQGYTF. CDR3 sequence (DNA): TGTGCCAGCAGTTATGGACAGGGCTACACCTTC.

The rearrangement links TRBV28 to TRBJ1-2; D unclear. Germline lookup yields CDR1 MDHEN and CDR2 SYDVKM. Between the trimmed V and J ends, which lost 5 bases and 4 bases, there was a span of 8 bases. The CDR3 covers 12 residues. CDR3 protein: CASSPHGYGYTF. CDR3 in DNA: TGTGCCAGCAGTCCCCACGGCTATGGCTACACCTTC.

This chain links TRBV6-1 with TRBJ2-7, with 9 positions matching TRBD1. The germline V gene has CDR1 MNHNS and CDR2 SASEGT. The V segment lost 6 bases and the J segment 2 bases; nucleotides outside the gene matches: 8. The CDR3 runs to 15 residues. The CDR3 DNA reads as TGTGCCAGCAGCGAGGGACAGGGTCTGCCCTACGAGCAGTACTTC. Translation: CASSEGQGLPYEQYF.

The chain links TRBV10-3 to TRBJ2-5; D perhaps matches TRBD1 (5 bases). V was shortened by 3 bases and J by 5 bases, with 13 bases between the two germline ends. Germline-derived CDR1 and CDR2 are ENHRY and SYGVKD. The CDR3 is 14 residues long. As DNA, the CDR3 is TGTGCCATCAGTGATCGGCAGGGAAGGGAGACCCAGTACTTC. As protein: CAISDRQGRETQYF.

This chain uses TRBV13 with TRBJ1-1, with TRBD1 matching over 8 bases. J gave up 8 bases and V 5 bases, and 7 bases lay outside the gene matches. The CDR3 has 13 residues. Germline CDR1 is PRHDT and CDR2 is FYEKMQ (reference sequence). In nucleotides, the CDR3 is TGTGCCAGCAGCCCCCAGGGGACAGGCGAAGCTTTCTTT. Translated, it gives CASSPQGTGEAFF.